This T cell receptor beta chain was sequenced in a study of T cell changes during pregnancy in multiple sclerosis. Trimming took 1 base from V and 2 from J; bases not matched to a gene: 2. Germline CDR1 and CDR2: SGHNT and YENEEA. The CDR3 covers 14 residues. Produced via immunoSEQ multiplex PCR; TCRdb's table is partial and in-frame only. The table shows 45,000 to 60,000 clones, with approximately 92% occurring only once. The chain joins TRBV11-3 to TRBJ2-7, with 7 nucleotides matching TRBD1. Here the sequenced sample was CD4+ T cells from peripheral blood mononuclear cells, taken in the third trimester of pregnancy. This clonotype was obtained from a female donor with multiple sclerosis, enrolled in a pregnancy study. In DNA, the CDR3 is TGTGCCAGCAGCTTAGCGGGACAGACCTACGAGCAGTACTTC. It yields the protein CASSLAGQTYEQYF.